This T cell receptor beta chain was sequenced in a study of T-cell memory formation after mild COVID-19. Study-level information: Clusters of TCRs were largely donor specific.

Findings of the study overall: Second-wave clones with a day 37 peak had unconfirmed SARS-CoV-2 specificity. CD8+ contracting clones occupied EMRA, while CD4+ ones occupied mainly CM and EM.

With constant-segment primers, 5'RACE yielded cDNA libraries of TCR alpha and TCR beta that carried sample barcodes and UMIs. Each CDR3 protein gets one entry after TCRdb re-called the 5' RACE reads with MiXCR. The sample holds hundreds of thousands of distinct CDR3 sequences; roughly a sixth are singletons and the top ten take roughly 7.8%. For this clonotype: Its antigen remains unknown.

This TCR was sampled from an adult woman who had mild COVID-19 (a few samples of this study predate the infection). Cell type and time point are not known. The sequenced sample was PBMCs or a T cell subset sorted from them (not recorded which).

The CDR3 here is CASSLFGLAKRHTGELFF. As DNA, the CDR3 is TGTGCCAGCAGTCTATTCGGACTAGCGAAAAGGCACACCGGGGAGCTGTTTTTT. The J gene is TRBJ2-2, the V gene TRBV12-3 or TRBV12-4; 9 bases are shared with TRBD2. J lost 3 bases, V lost 5 bases, and 13 bases had no gene match. This CDR3 is built from 18 residues.